Shown below are 5 T cell receptor beta chains from a single sample sequenced in a study of T-cell memory formation after mild COVID-19. Each CDR3 protein gets one entry after TCRdb re-called the 5' RACE reads with MiXCR. The sample has 250,000 to 350,000 distinct CDR3 sequences, approximately 20% seen once. The sequencing sample was made of PBMCs or a T cell subset sorted from them (not recorded which). The receptors were sampled from a man in his late teens or twenties who had mild COVID-19 (a few samples of this study predate the infection). Cell type and time point are not known.

This rearrangement joins TRBV27 to TRBJ1-1, with a possible D match to TRBD1 (5 bases). The CDR3 loop spans 15 amino acids. The ends were cut back, 6 bases at V and 1 base at J, with 15 bases in the middle. CDR1 is MNHEY and CDR2 is SMNVEV in the germline V gene (reference sequence). CDR3 in amino acids: CASRSNGAGNTEAFF. The CDR3 DNA reads TGTGCCAGCAGAAGTAATGGGGCGGGGAACACTGAAGCTTTCTTT.

The chain carries TRBV7-9 and TRBJ2-7, with 9 bases identical to TRBD1. J was trimmed by 3 bases and V by 5 bases; bases with no gene match: 8. Germline V gene lookup returns CDR1 SEHNR and CDR2 FQNEAQ (reference sequence). The CDR3 is made up of 15 amino acids. The CDR3 DNA reads TGTGCCAGCAGCCTGACCTTGGGACAGGGCTACGAGCAGTACTTC. Amino acid sequence: CASSLTLGQGYEQYF.

The V call is TRBV21-1, the J call TRBJ2-2; the table's D call TRBD1 went unverified against the DNA. TRBV21-1 is a pseudogene segment. CDR3 length equals 15 residues. The CDR3 coding sequence is TGTGCCAGCAGCAGCCCCGAGGAAATTACCGGGGAGCTGTTTTTT. This encodes CASSSPEEITGELFF.

This clonotype has just a few counts. The chain has TRBV20-1 and TRBJ1-2, with unresolved D. Germline lookup yields CDR1 DFQATT and CDR2 SNEGSKA (reference sequence). Deletions cut 0 bases from V and 5 bases from J, with 16 bases between. This CDR3 is built from 15 residues. CDR3 in amino acids: CSARDEVLPNYGYTF. In DNA form, the CDR3 reads TGCAGTGCTAGAGATGAAGTCCTGCCAAATTATGGCTACACCTTC.

The genes are TRBV15 and TRBJ1-1; tentative D call: TRBD1 (5 bases). CDR3 size: 13 residues. V gave up 0 bases and J gave up 8 bases, with 10 bases separating them. Germline-derived CDR1 and CDR2 are LNHNV and YYDKDF (reference sequence). The CDR3 is CATSRDYPGEAFF. CDR3 nucleotides: TGTGCCACCAGCAGAGATTACCCAGGGGAAGCTTTCTTT.